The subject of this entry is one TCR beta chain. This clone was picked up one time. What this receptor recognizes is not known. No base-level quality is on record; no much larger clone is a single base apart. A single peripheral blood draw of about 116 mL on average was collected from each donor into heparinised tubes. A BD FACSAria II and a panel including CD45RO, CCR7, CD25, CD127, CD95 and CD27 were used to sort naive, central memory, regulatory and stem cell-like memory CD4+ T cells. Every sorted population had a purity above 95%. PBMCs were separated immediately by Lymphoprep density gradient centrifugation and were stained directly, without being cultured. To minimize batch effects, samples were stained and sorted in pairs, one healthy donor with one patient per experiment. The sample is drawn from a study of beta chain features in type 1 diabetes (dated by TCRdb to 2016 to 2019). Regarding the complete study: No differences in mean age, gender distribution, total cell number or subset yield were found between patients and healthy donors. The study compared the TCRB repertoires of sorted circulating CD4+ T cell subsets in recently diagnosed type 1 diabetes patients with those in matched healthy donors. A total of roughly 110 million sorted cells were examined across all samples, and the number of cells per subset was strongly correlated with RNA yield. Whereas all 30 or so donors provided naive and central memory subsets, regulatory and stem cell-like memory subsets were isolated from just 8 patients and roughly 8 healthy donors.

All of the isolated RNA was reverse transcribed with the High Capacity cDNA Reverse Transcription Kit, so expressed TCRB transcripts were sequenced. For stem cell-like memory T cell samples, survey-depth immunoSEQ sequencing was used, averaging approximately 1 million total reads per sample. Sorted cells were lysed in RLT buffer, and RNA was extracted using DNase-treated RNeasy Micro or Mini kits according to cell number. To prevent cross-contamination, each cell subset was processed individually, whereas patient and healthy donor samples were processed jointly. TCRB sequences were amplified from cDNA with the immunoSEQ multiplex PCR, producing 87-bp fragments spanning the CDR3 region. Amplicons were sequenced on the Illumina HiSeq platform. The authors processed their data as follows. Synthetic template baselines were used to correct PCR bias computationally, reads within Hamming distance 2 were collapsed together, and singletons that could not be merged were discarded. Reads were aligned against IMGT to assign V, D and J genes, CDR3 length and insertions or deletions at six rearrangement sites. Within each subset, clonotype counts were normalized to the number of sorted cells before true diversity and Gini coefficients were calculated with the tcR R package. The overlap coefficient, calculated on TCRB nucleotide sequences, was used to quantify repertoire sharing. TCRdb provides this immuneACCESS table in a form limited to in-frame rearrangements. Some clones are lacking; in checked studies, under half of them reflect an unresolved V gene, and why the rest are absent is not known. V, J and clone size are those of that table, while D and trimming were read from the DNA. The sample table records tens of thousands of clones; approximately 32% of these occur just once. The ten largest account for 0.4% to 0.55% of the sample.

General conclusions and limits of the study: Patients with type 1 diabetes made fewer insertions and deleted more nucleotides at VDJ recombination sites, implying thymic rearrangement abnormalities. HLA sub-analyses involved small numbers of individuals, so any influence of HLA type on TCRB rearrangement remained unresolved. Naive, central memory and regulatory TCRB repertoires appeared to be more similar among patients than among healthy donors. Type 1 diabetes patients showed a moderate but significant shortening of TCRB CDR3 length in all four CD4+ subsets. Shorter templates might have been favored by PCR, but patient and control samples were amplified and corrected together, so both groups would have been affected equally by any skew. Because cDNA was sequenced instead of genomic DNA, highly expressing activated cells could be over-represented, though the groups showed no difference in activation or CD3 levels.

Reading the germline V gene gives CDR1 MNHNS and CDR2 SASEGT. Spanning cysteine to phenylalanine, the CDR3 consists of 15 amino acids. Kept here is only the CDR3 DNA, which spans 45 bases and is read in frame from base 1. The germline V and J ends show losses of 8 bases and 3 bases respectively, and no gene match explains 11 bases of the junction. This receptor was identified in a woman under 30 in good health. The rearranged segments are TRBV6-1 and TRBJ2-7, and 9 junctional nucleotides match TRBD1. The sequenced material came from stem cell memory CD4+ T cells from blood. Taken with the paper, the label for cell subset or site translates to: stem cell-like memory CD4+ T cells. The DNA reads TGTGCCAGCCATAATTCCGGGACAGGGTTCTACGAGCAGTACTTC. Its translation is CASHNSGTGFYEQYF.